This is a list of T cell receptor beta chains from one sample in a study of cytomegalovirus exposure and HLA in healthy donors. Method: immunoSEQ multiplex PCR; TCRdb's copy keeps in-frame clones and lacks some. The data hold 140,000 or so clones, with about 75% observed a single time. Input material: PBMCs. These receptor sequences come from a man aged 55 to 69 in good health and CMV-seronegative. Each CDR3 is given without its conserved first and last residue. Rows may omit the clone size; those that give it use once, few, many or a size class.

clone size | J gene | V gene | CDR3 protein
- | TRBJ1-3 | TRBV7-9 | ASSLVTGGYGGNTIY
- | TRBJ1-2 | TRBV28 | ASLPGGADGYT
once | TRBJ2-6 | TRBV7-2 | ASSPSVHSGANVLT
- | TRBJ2-7 | TRBV6-6 | ASSSQDRMSYEQY
once | TRBJ2-3 | TRBV4-1 | ASSQEGTSSGRAITDTQY
- | TRBJ1-4 | TRBV29-1 | SVTTGVGEKLF
- | TRBJ1-1 | TRBV5-1 | ASSLQGGDTEAF
- | TRBJ2-1 | TRBV4-1 | ASSHSPQMSGRDGGEQF
- | TRBJ2-1 | TRBV19 | ASSIASAGEYNEQF
- | TRBJ1-5 | TRBV28 | ASRVAGQGASQPQH
- | TRBJ1-2 | TRBV4-1 | ASSQDLAYGYT
- | TRBJ1-5 | TRBV29-1 | SARQGQGHNQPQH
- | TRBJ1-1 | TRBV30 | AWGRTEAF
medium-sized | TRBJ2-7 | TRBV7-2 | ASSLARGPWGTYEQY
- | TRBJ2-3 | TRBV29-1 | SVKTTSGEPSTDTQY
- | TRBJ2-1 | TRBV6-5 | ASSTVSRERLF
once | TRBJ2-3 | TRBV5-6 | ASSLVGGGVRTQY
- | TRBJ2-6 | TRBV18 | ASSPLGISGANVLT
- | TRBJ2-3 | TRBV5-1 | ASSLAGGVYTDTQY
once | TRBJ1-3 | TRBV6-5 | ACWAGHSGNTIY
- | TRBJ2-5 | TRBV5-1 | ASSFFTSTSGPETQY